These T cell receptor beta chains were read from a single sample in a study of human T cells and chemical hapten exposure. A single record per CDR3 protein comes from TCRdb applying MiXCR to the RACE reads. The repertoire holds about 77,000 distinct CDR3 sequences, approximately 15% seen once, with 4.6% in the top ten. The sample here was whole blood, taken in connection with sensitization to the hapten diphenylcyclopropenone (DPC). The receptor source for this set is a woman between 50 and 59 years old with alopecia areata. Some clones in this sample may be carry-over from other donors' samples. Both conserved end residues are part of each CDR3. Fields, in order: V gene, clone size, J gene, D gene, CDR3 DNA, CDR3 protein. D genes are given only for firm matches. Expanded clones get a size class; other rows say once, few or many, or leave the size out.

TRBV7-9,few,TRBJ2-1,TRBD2,TGTGCCAGCAGCCCCGGGCCGGGACTAGCGGGAGGGCCCGGAATGTACAATGAGCAGTTCTTC,CASSPGPGLAGGPGMYNEQFF
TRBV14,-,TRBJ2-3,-,TGTGCCAGCAGCCAAGACCGATTAACCACAGATACGCAGTATTTT,CASSQDRLTTDTQYF
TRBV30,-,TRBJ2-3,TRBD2,TGTGCCTGGAGTCCCGGGACTAGCGGGAGCACAGATACGCAGTATTTT,CAWSPGTSGSTDTQYF
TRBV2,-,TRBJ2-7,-,TGTGCCAGCAGTCCGGGGGAGGCGCGGGGCGCTTACGAGCAGTACTTC,CASSPGEARGAYEQYF
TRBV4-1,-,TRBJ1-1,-,TGCGCCAGCAGCTTTTCCATCACAGAGACTGAAGCTTTCTTT,CASSFSITETEAFF
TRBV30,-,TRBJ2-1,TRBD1,TGTGCCTGGAAGGGGGACAGCACTGATGAGCAGTTCTTC,CAWKGDSTDEQFF
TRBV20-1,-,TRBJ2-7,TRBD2,TGCAGTGCTAGGACTAGCGGGAGATCCTACGAGCAGTACTTC,CSARTSGRSYEQYF
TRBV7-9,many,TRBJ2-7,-,TGTGCCGGGGGGAGACAAAGCTACGAGCAGTACTTC,CAGGRQSYEQYF
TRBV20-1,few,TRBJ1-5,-,TGCAGTGCTTCAGGGAGTAGCAATCAGCCCCAGCATTTT,CSASGSSNQPQHF
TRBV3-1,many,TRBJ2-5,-,TGTGCCAGCAGCAAAAGGGAGACCCAGTACTTC,CASSKRETQYF
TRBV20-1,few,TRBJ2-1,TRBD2,TGCAGTGCAAGACTAGCGGGACTAACGAATGAGCAGTTCTTC,CSARLAGLTNEQFF
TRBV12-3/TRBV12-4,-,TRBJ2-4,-,TGTGCCAGCAGTTACGGCCCTTCAGACATTCAGTACTTC,CASSYGPSDIQYF
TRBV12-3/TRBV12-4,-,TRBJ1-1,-,TGTGCCAGCAGGCGGTCGGGGGTCGACACTGAAGCTTTCTTT,CASRRSGVDTEAFF
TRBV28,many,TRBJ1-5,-,TGTGCCAGCAGTTTTGATGGAACACGGGATCAGCCCCAGCATTTT,CASSFDGTRDQPQHF
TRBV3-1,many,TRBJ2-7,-,TGTGCCAGCAGCCAAGTTCAGGACGAGCAGTACTTC,CASSQVQDEQYF